The 21 T cell receptor beta chains presented below share a single source sample, sequenced in a study of T-cell reconstitution after alpha-beta-depleted transplantation in children. A TCRbeta library incorporating unique molecular identifiers was prepared. In TCRdb, the PCR reads were re-called with MiXCR into one record per CDR3 protein. This table holds 25,000 to 30,000 distinct CDR3 sequences, about a sixth found once. The material was PBMCs, mostly from graft donor cells, obtained 60 days after TCRalphabeta/CD19-depleted stem cell transplant. The receptor source for this set is a male patient between 2 and 10 years old who had a stem cell transplant for acute lymphoblastic leukemia, so the T cells may come from the graft donor.

This clonotype occurred a few times. The chain couples TRBV9 to TRBJ2-3; perhaps TRBD2 as D (7 bases). CDR1 is SGDLS and CDR2 is YYNGEE in the germline V gene. The CDR3 contains 15 residues. V lost 1 base to trimming and J lost 6 bases, with 15 bases between them. The CDR3 DNA reads TGTGCCAGCAGCGTAAGGGGCGGGGGCGAGGATACGCAGTATTTT. It encodes CASSVRGGGEDTQYF.

This clonotype was seen at least ten times. The V call is TRBV6-1, the J call TRBJ2-7; D not resolved. The length of the CDR3 is 11 residues. V was clipped by 8 bases and J by 7 bases, with 12 bases between them. Germline values: CDR1 MNHNS, CDR2 SASEGT. In DNA, the CDR3 is TGTGCCAGCCGCACGGCGAGGGAGCAGTACTTC. Translating gives CASRTAREQYF.

This clonotype was recorded a few times. J is TRBJ2-7 and V is TRBV20-1, with a tentative D call TRBD1 (5 bases). V dropped 2 bases and J dropped 2 bases, with 16 bases sitting between them. The V gene's germline CDR1 is DFQATT and CDR2 SNEGSKA (reference sequence). The CDR3 has 15 residues. The CDR3 region has the DNA TGCAGTGCTAGACCGTACATGGACACCCCCTACGAGCAGTACTTC. Translated, it gives CSARPYMDTPYEQYF.

Only a few counts were recorded for this clonotype. The chain uses TRBV28 and TRBJ2-7; no firm D call. Germline lookup yields CDR1 MDHEN and CDR2 SYDVKM. CDR3 length: 13 residues. V was cut by 9 bases and J by 3 bases, with 15 bases left in between. CDR3 nucleotide sequence: TGTGCCAGTTTCGGCAGGCCCGGCTACGAGCAGTACTTC. Translating it yields CASFGRPGYEQYF.

The rearrangement joins TRBV3-1 to TRBJ2-3; possibly TRBD2 for D (5 bases). The V end was cut by 5 bases, the J end by 2 bases, with 14 bases between. The CDR3 is 15 residues long. CDR1 LGHDT and CDR2 YNNKEL come from the germline V gene (reference sequence). CDR3 sequence reads: CASSYRDYFTDTQYF. In DNA, the CDR3 is TGTGCCAGCAGCTACAGAGACTATTTCACAGATACGCAGTATTTT.

This clonotype showed up many times. V is TRBV7-2 and J is TRBJ2-5; D is unresolved. Trimming removed 2 bases at V and 7 bases at J, with 5 bases between. Per the germline V gene, CDR1 is SGHTA and CDR2 is FQGNSA. This CDR3 has 11 residues. CDR3 bases: TGTGCCAGCAGCTTAATAGGGACCCAGTACTTC. Residues: CASSLIGTQYF.

This clonotype has just a few counts. The V call is TRBV4-3, the J call TRBJ2-2, with 8 bases that match TRBD1. V was clipped by 0 bases and J by 4 bases; unmatched bases: 7. Per germline, CDR1 LGHNA and CDR2 YSLEER. The CDR3 consists of 17 residues. CDR3 residues: CASSQDYGQGPTGELFF. The CDR3 DNA is TGCGCCAGCAGCCAAGATTATGGACAGGGTCCCACCGGGGAGCTGTTTTTT.

There are many counts of this clonotype. The chain links TRBV7-8 to TRBJ1-1; TRBD1 might be the D (6 bases). The CDR3 runs to 15 residues. Trimming took off 6 bases at V and 1 base at J, with 15 bases between the two ends. Germline loops: CDR1 SGHVS, CDR2 FQNEAQ. The CDR3 nucleotides read TGTGCCAGCAGTGTGAGCGGGACATCGAACACTGAAGCTTTCTTT. Translated: CASSVSGTSNTEAFF.

This clonotype was detected only a few times. The chain couples TRBV28 to TRBJ2-5; TRBD1 matches at 11 bases. Trimming cost V 8 bases and J 5 bases; bases outside gene matches: 7. Germline-derived CDR1 and CDR2 are MDHEN and SYDVKM. CDR3 length equals 14 residues. The CDR3 bases are TGTGCCAGCGCGAGGACAGGGGGCTGGGAGACCCAGTACTTC. Translation: CASARTGGWETQYF.

This clonotype has ten or more counts. The gene calls are TRBV5-1 and TRBJ2-3; D call uncertain. Trimming took off 4 bases at V and 4 bases at J, with 16 bases between the two ends. Germline V gene sequence: CDR1 SGHRS, CDR2 YFSETQ. The CDR3 contains 15 residues. DNA for the CDR3: TGCGCCAGCAGCGCGTGGGGAAGGATGGCAGATACGCAGTATTTT. Protein product: CASSAWGRMADTQYF.

The table lists this clonotype with many counts. The DNA of the CDR3 is TGTGCCAGCAGATTCAGCGGGGGGAGCGACACAGATACGCAGTATTTT. As protein: CASRFSGGSDTDTQYF. This chain links TRBV2 with TRBJ2-3, with 9 bases aligning to TRBD2. CDR1 and CDR2 from the germline V gene are SNHLY and FYNNEI. The CDR3 is 16 residues long. V lost 6 bases to trimming and J lost 2 bases; unmatched junction nucleotides: 9.

The chain joins TRBV7-9 to TRBJ1-1, with 7 bases that match TRBD1. The CDR3 runs to 13 residues. CDR1 is SEHNR and CDR2 is FQNEAQ in the germline V gene (reference sequence). V gave up 4 bases and J gave up 5 bases; unmatched junction bases: 4. CDR3 in DNA: TGTGCCAGCAGCTGGGGACAGACTACTGAAGCTTTCTTT. This gives the protein CASSWGQTTEAFF.

This clonotype appeared many times. The V gene is TRBV5-1, the J gene TRBJ2-5; possibly TRBD1 for D (5 bases). With 4 bases removed from V and 1 base from J, the gap between germline ends came to 11 bases. The germline V gene has CDR1 SGHRS and CDR2 YFSETQ. CDR3 length equals 14 residues. The CDR3, as DNA: TGCGCCAGCAGCCTAGGACATCCCCAAGAGACCCAGTACTTC. Translated: CASSLGHPQETQYF.

This clonotype turned up a few times. The chain has TRBV5-1 and TRBJ1-4; the D is unclear. CDR1 SGHRS and CDR2 YFSETQ come from the germline V gene. Trimming shortened V by 7 bases and J by 5 bases, and 12 bases separated the two germline ends. The CDR3 is made up of 13 amino acids. The CDR3 nucleotides read TGCGCCAGCGGCGGAGAGAAGAATGAAAAACTGTTTTTT. Translated, it gives CASGGEKNEKLFF.

The CDR3 nucleotides are TGTGCCAGCAGTCATCGGGCGATGCTAGCGGGGGTAATGGATACGCAGTATTTT. Encoded protein: CASSHRAMLAGVMDTQYF. The genes are TRBV6-1 and TRBJ2-3; 10 nucleotides line up with TRBD2. Germline V gene lookup returns CDR1 MNHNS and CDR2 SASEGT. This CDR3 comprises 18 residues. V lost 5 bases and J lost 6; bases outside the gene matches: 17.

This clonotype was counted only a few times. The CDR3 reads CSASMVRSNQPQHF. The CDR3 region has the DNA TGCAGTGCTAGTATGGTACGTAGCAATCAGCCCCAGCATTTT. This sequence joins TRBV20-1 and TRBJ1-5, with D unclear. Trimming cost V 3 bases and J 0 bases, with 9 bases left between them. Germline V gives CDR1 DFQATT, CDR2 SNEGSKA (reference sequence). The CDR3 consists of 14 residues.

The gene calls are TRBV27 and TRBJ1-1; D perhaps matches TRBD1 (5 bases). The V and J ends lost 5 bases and 1 base respectively, with 11 bases between them. This CDR3 is 14 amino acids long. Germline CDR1 is MNHEY and CDR2 is SMNVEV (reference sequence). Here the CDR3 reads CASSPVGPNTEAFF. CDR3 DNA: TGTGCCAGCAGTCCCGTGGGGCCGAACACTGAAGCTTTCTTT.

This clonotype was counted at least ten times. The CDR3 nucleotides are TGTGCCAGCTGGACAGGTTCCTACGAGCAGTACTTC. Translating it yields CASWTGSYEQYF. The chain uses TRBV6-5 and TRBJ2-7; 7 nucleotides agree with TRBD1. V lost 8 bases to trimming and J lost 1 base; unmatched junction nucleotides: 2. Per germline, CDR1 MNHEY and CDR2 SVGAGI. CDR3 length: 12 amino acids.

V gene TRBV6-1 combines with J gene TRBJ1-6; no clear D. Per germline, CDR1 MNHNS and CDR2 SASEGT. V lost 6 bases and J lost 8, with 14 bases in between. CDR3 length equals 14 residues. The CDR3 DNA reads as TGTGCCAGCAGCTCCCTCGGCAGTCATTCACCCCTCCACTTT. It yields the protein CASSSLGSHSPLHF.

This rearrangement joins TRBV4-2 to TRBJ2-2; D remains unclear. V lost 1 base, J lost 3 bases, and 6 bases lay in between. CDR1 LGHNA and CDR2 YNFKEQ come from the germline V gene. The CDR3 is 14 residues long. For the CDR3, the DNA is TGTGCCAGCAGCCAAGGCCTCGACACCGGGGAGCTGTTTTTT. As protein: CASSQGLDTGELFF.

The gene calls are TRBV19 and TRBJ2-1; 9 bases agree with TRBD2. The CDR3 runs to 15 residues. Germline CDR1 LNHDA, CDR2 SQIVND (reference sequence). The J segment lost 3 bases and the V segment lost 3 bases, leaving 3 bases of the junction unmatched. The CDR3 nucleotides are TGTGCCAGTAGTATGGCTAGCGGGAACTACAATGAGCAGTTCTTC. Translating gives CASSMASGNYNEQFF.